A selection of T cell receptor beta chains follows, all from one sample in a study of blood T cells in healthy people across ages. TCRdb reanalysed the 5' RACE reads using MiXCR and keeps one entry per CDR3 protein. The sample records fewer than 800,000 distinct CDR3 sequences, 25% being singletons. These records were also assigned to another study, of T cells of mothers and their children.

Sequenced input: blood. The receptor source for this set is a boy aged 5-17 years in good health. CDR3s include the opening cysteine and the closing phenylalanine or tryptophan. The D gene is left open where the match is weak. Size tells how often a clone was seen (once, few, many) or the class of an expanded clone, and some rows leave it out.

d_call j_call v_call clone_size cdr3_aa cdr3_nt
. TRBJ2-2 TRBV24-1 . CATSDFGQGTGELFF TGTGCCACCAGTGATTTCGGGCAGGGCACCGGGGAGCTGTTTTTT
. TRBJ2-7 TRBV5-1 few CASSFRGDSYEQYF TGCGCCAGCAGCTTCAGGGGAGACTCCTACGAGCAGTACTTC
TRBD2 TRBJ2-1 TRBV2 . CASSEASGRWLEQFF TGTGCCAGCAGTGAAGCTAGCGGGAGGTGGCTTGAGCAGTTCTTC
TRBD2 TRBJ2-3 TRBV7-2 few CASSRGGGASTDTQYF TGTGCCAGCAGCCGCGGCGGGGGGGCCAGCACAGATACGCAGTATTTT
. TRBJ2-6 TRBV11-1 . CASSPFGGANVLTF TGTGCCAGCAGCCCGTTCGGTGGGGCCAACGTCCTGACTTTC
. TRBJ2-1 TRBV7-3 . CASRKSRAHNEQFF TGTGCCAGCCGTAAGTCACGGGCCCACAATGAGCAGTTCTTC
TRBD1 TRBJ2-1 TRBV5-5 few CASCRDRVPNEQFF TGTGCCAGCTGCCGGGACAGGGTTCCCAATGAGCAGTTCTTC
. TRBJ1-1 TRBV9 few CASSIRDSNTEAFF TGTGCCAGCAGCATCCGGGATTCGAACACTGAAGCTTTCTTT
. TRBJ2-7 TRBV20-1 . CSARAGDPYEQYF TGCAGTGCCAGGGCAGGGGATCCCTACGAGCAGTACTTC
. TRBJ1-2 TRBV3-1 few CASSPPGRQAHGYTF TGTGCCAGCAGCCCTCCCGGGAGACAGGCACATGGCTACACCTTC
. TRBJ2-2 TRBV20-1 few CSARDLARGGTNTGELFF TGCAGTGCTAGAGATTTGGCAAGAGGGGGGACGAACACCGGGGAGCTGTTTTTT
. TRBJ2-3 TRBV5-6 . CASNPTPADTQYF TGTGCCAGCAACCCAACTCCGGCGGATACGCAGTATTTT
. TRBJ2-3 TRBV27 few CASKTGTYTQYF TGTGCCAGCAAAACCGGGACATATACGCAGTATTTT
TRBD2 TRBJ2-5 TRBV5-1 few CASSSLTSGIQETQYF TGCGCCAGCAGCTCGCTGACTAGCGGAATTCAAGAGACCCAGTACTTC
. TRBJ1-4 TRBV14 . CASSQRIQIEEKLFF TGTGCCAGCAGCCAAAGAATCCAGATAGAAGAAAAACTGTTTTTT
. TRBJ2-5 TRBV7-7 few CASSLGIGGPDRETQYF TGTGCTAGCAGCTTAGGGATCGGGGGCCCCGACAGGGAGACCCAGTACTTC
. TRBJ1-4 TRBV12-3/TRBV12-4 few CASAGYQEKLFF TGTGCCAGCGCGGGGTATCAGGAAAAACTGTTTTTT
. TRBJ2-4 TRBV4-3 few CASSQSGARTNIQYF TGCGCCAGCAGCCAAAGTGGGGCTCGTACAAACATTCAGTACTTC
TRBD1 TRBJ2-5 TRBV12-3/TRBV12-4 . CASSNGTGPQETQYF TGTGCCAGCAGTAACGGGACAGGGCCGCAAGAGACCCAGTACTTC
. TRBJ2-7 TRBV12-3/TRBV12-4 few CASSSSYYEQYF TGTGCCAGCAGTTCCTCTTACTACGAGCAGTACTTC
TRBD1 TRBJ2-5 TRBV5-1 . CASRRTGSFGETQYF TGCGCCAGCAGAAGGACAGGGTCGTTCGGGGAGACCCAGTACTTC
. TRBJ2-4 TRBV20-1 few CSARAQSEGAGLLNIQYF TGCAGTGCTAGAGCTCAATCGGAGGGGGCCGGACTATTAAACATTCAGTACTTC
. TRBJ1-1 TRBV5-5 . CASSLGALTSEASF TGTGCCAGCAGCTTGGGGGCCCTGACCTCTGAAGCTTCCTTT
. TRBJ1-2 TRBV12-3/TRBV12-4 . CASRPGQDYGYTF TGTGCCAGCAGACCGGGACAAGATTATGGCTACACCTTC
. TRBJ2-5 TRBV12-3/TRBV12-4 . CASTVGIGETQYF TGTGCCAGCACAGTAGGGATCGGGGAGACCCAGTACTTC
TRBD1 TRBJ2-1 TRBV5-5 . CASSPGTGDTNSYNEQFF TGTGCCAGCAGTCCCGGGACAGGGGATACAAACTCCTACAATGAGCAGTTCTTC
. TRBJ2-1 TRBV7-3 . CASSLTGDPAAYNEQFF TGTGCCAGCAGCTTAACCGGCGATCCCGCGGCTTACAATGAGCAGTTCTTC
. TRBJ1-6 TRBV6-1 few CASSEVFGNSPLHF TGTGCCAGCAGTGAAGTATTCGGGAATTCACCCCTCCACTTT
TRBD2 TRBJ2-5 TRBV20-1 few CSARDWRGDQETQYF TGCAGTGCTAGAGATTGGCGGGGGGACCAAGAGACCCAGTACTTC
. TRBJ1-4 TRBV7-3 . CASSPHIRQVNEKLFF TGTGCCAGCAGCCCCCATATCCGACAGGTTAATGAAAAGCTGTTTTTT
. TRBJ2-7 TRBV5-1 few CASSLLQGAAEQCF TGCGCCAGCAGCTTGTTACAGGGAGCGGCCGAGCAGTGCTTC
TRBD1 TRBJ2-5 TRBV12-5 few CASGHGTGLYGQYF TGTGCTAGTGGTCACGGGACAGGCCTCTACGGGCAGTACTTC
. TRBJ2-7 TRBV29-1 . CSVGTRFSYEQYF TGCAGCGTAGGAACAAGGTTCTCCTACGAGCAGTACTTC
. TRBJ2-7 TRBV29-1 . CSVEAGGGQYF TGCAGCGTTGAAGCAGGAGGGGGACAGTACTTC
. TRBJ1-5 TRBV6-5 . CASRSQGSNQPQHF TGTGCCAGCAGAAGCCAGGGTAGCAATCAGCCCCAGCATTTT
TRBD1 TRBJ2-7 TRBV7-8 . CASSLGSGTGGYEQYF TGTGCCAGCAGCTTAGGCTCCGGGACAGGGGGTTACGAGCAGTACTTC
. TRBJ2-1 TRBV7-8 once CASSLVFVRDISYNEQFF TGTGCCAGCAGCTTAGTCTTTGTCCGGGACATATCCTACAATGAGCAGTTCTTC
. TRBJ2-6 TRBV7-2 . CASSLSPGANVLTF TGTGCCAGCAGCTTAAGCCCTGGGGCCAACGTCCTGACTTTC
. TRBJ1-1 TRBV4-2 many CASFGRVDSTEAFF TGTGCCAGCTTCGGCAGGGTGGATAGCACTGAAGCTTTCTTT
TRBD1 TRBJ2-1 TRBV5-1 few CASSRTGSSYNEQFF TGCGCCAGCAGCCGGACAGGGAGCTCCTACAATGAGCAGTTCTTC
. TRBJ1-2 TRBV7-8 . CASSPRQNYGYTF TGTGCCAGCAGCCCCCGACAGAACTATGGCTACACCTTC
TRBD2 TRBJ2-7 TRBV7-9 few CASSFDGTSFIDEQYF TGTGCCAGCAGCTTCGACGGGACTAGCTTTATTGACGAGCAGTACTTC
TRBD1 TRBJ2-7 TRBV7-9 few CASSPWTGRTLEQYF TGTGCCAGCAGCCCCTGGACAGGGCGAACACTCGAGCAGTACTTC
TRBD2 TRBJ2-7 TRBV2 . CASSDLAGISYEQYF TGTGCCAGCAGTGATCTAGCGGGGATCTCCTACGAGCAGTACTTC
. TRBJ1-4 TRBV7-8 . CASSLSRFLATNEKLFF TGTGCCAGCAGCTTATCGCGATTCCTTGCAACTAATGAAAAACTGTTTTTT
. TRBJ2-5 TRBV20-1 few CSTRVPTSSIETQYF TGCAGTACTAGAGTGCCGACGTCTTCGATAGAGACCCAGTACTTC
. TRBJ2-5 TRBV10-3 few CAISESWQGYGQYF TGTGCCATCAGTGAGTCGTGGCAGGGGTACGGGCAGTACTTC
. TRBJ2-3 TRBV28 . CASSKGSTDTQYF TGTGCCAGCAGTAAGGGCAGCACAGATACGCAGTATTTT
. TRBJ1-5 TRBV18 . CASSPAAAGNQPQHF TGTGCCAGCTCACCGGCAGCGGCGGGCAATCAGCCCCAGCATTTT
TRBD1 TRBJ2-7 TRBV5-1 . CASSYLTGNEQYF TGCGCCAGCAGCTACCTGACAGGGAACGAGCAGTACTTC
TRBD2 TRBJ2-7 TRBV6-2/TRBV6-3 . CASSYVPREDEQYF TGTGCCAGCAGTTACGTCCCGCGGGAGGACGAGCAGTACTTC
TRBD2 TRBJ2-1 TRBV6-6 . CASSFTGGHNEQFF TGTGCCAGCAGTTTTACGGGAGGGCACAATGAGCAGTTCTTC
. TRBJ1-1 TRBV3-1 . CASSQFQGRTEAFF TGTGCCAGCAGCCAATTTCAGGGAAGGACTGAAGCTTTCTTT
. TRBJ2-7 TRBV28 few CASSTRDNSYEQYF TGTGCCAGCAGTACGCGGGATAACTCCTACGAGCAGTACTTC